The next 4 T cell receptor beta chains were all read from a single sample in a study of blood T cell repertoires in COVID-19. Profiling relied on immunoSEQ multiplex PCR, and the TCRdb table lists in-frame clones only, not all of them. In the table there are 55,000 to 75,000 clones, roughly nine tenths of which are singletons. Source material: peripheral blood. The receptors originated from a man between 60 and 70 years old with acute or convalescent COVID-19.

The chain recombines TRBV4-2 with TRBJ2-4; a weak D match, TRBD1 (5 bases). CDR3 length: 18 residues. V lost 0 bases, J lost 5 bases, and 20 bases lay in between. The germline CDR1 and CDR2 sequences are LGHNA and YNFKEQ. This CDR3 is CASSQERSLGRPENIQYF. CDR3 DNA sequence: TGTGCCAGCAGCCAAGAAAGGTCCTTGGGGCGGCCCGAAAACATTCAGTACTTC.

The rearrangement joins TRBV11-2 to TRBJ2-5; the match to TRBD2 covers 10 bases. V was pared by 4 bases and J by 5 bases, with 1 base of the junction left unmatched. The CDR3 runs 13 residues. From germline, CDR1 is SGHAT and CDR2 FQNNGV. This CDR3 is CASSSGLAETQYF. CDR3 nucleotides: TGTGCCAGCAGCTCGGGACTAGCGGAGACCCAGTACTTC.

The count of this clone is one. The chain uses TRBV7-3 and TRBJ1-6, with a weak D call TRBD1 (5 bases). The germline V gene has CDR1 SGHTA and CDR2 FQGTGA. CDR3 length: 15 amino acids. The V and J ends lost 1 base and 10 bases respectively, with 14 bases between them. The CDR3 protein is CASSLMSGQNSPLHF. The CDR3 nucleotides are TGTGCCAGCAGCTTAATGTCAGGGCAGAACTCACCCCTCCACTTT.

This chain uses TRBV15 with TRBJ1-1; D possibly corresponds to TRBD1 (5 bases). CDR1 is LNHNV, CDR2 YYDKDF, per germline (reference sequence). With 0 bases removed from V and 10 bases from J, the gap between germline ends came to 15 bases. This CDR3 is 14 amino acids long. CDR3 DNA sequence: TGTGCCACCAGCAGAGATAGGTTGGTGGGGGGAGCTTTCTTT. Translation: CATSRDRLVGGAFF. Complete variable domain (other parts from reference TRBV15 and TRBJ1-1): DAMVIQNPRYQVTQFGKPVTLSCSQTLNHNVMYWYQQKSSQAPKLLFHYYDKDFNNEADTPDNFQSRRPNTSFCFLDIRSPGLGDTAMYLCATSRDRLVGGAFFGQGTRLTVV.